The clone carrying this T cell receptor (beta chain) has a single count. This sample includes further DNA sequences coding for the same CDR3. The entry originates in a study of shared clonotypes between healthy human individuals. This table comes from immunoSEQ multiplex PCR, and its TCRdb copy is limited to in-frame clones, with some not included. The sample shows around 370,000 clones, 90% to 97% of them seen only once. From germline, CDR1 is LGHNA and CDR2 YNFKEQ. There are 14 residues in the CDR3. Trimming shortened V by 1 base and J by 1 base, and 5 bases separated the two germline ends. All donors were Caucasian adults living in Nashville, Tennessee.

The specimen was memory CD8+ T cells sorted from blood. Subset given: CD45RO+ cells pooled with CCR7-negative TemRA cells. V gene TRBV4-2 combines with J gene TRBJ2-4, with D unclear. The receptor comes from a man younger than 45 in good health. The CDR3 DNA reads as TGTGCCAGCAGCCAAGCCGGGGCCAAAAACATTCAGTACTTC. Protein product: CASSQAGAKNIQYF.